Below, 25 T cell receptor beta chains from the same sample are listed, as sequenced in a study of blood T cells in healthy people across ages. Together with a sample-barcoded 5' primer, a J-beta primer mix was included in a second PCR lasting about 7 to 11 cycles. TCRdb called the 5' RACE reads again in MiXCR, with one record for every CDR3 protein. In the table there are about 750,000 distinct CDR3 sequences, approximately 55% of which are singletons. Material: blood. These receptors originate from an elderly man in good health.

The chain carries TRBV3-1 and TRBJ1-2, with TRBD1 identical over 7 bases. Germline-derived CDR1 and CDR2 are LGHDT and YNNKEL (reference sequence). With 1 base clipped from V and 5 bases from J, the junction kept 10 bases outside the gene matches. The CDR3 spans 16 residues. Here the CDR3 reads CASSQGDRGQLYGYTF. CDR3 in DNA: TGTGCCAGCAGCCAAGGGGATCGGGGACAGCTATATGGCTACACCTTC.

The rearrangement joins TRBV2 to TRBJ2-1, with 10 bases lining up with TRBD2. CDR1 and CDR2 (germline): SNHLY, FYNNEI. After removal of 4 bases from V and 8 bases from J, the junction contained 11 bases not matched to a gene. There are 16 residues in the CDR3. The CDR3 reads CASSGGLAGVDDEQFF. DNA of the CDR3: TGTGCCAGCAGTGGAGGGCTAGCGGGAGTTGATGATGAGCAGTTCTTC.

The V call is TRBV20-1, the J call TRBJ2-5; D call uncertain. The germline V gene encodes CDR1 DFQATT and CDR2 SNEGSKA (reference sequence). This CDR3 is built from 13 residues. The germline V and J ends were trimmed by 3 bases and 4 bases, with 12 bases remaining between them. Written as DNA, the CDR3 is TGCAGTGCTAGTACGAGACAACGAGAGACCCAGTACTTC. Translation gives CSASTRQRETQYF.

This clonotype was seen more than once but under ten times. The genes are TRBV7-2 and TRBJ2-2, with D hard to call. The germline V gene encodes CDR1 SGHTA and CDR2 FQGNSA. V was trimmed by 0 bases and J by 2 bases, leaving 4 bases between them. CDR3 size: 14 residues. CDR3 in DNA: TGTGCCAGCAGCTTAGCGACCAACACCGGGGAGCTGTTTTTT. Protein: CASSLATNTGELFF.

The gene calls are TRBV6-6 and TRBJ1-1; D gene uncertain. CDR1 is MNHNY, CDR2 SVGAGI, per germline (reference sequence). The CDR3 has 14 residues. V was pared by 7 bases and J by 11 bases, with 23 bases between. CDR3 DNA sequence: TGTGCCAGCACCTCCTCCTGGGGAGCCAGCTACGCTTTCTTT. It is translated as CASTSSWGASYAFF.

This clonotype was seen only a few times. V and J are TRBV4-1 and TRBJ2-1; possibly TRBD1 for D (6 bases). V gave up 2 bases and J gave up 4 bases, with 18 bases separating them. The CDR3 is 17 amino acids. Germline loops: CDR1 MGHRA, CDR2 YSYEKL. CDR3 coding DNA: TGCGCCAGCAGCCAACTCCAGGGGCTCGGGGCGTACAATGAGCAGTTCTTC. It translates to CASSQLQGLGAYNEQFF.

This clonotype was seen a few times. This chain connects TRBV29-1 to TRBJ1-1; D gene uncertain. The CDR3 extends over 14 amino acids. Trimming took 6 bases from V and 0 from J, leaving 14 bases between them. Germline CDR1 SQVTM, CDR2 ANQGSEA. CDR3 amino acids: CSVARTVMNTEAFF. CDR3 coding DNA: TGCAGCGTCGCCCGGACGGTTATGAACACTGAAGCTTTCTTT.

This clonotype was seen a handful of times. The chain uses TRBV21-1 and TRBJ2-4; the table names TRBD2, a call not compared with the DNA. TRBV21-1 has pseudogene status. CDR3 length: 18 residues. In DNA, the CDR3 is TGTGCCAGCAGCAAAGGGGCGGAAGGGGATTTTGGCAAAAACATTCAGTACTTC. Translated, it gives CASSKGAEGDFGKNIQYF.

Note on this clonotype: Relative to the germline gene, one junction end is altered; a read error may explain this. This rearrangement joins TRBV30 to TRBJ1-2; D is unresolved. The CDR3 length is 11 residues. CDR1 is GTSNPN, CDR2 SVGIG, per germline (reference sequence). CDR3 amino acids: CAGRSLLWYTF. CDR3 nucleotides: TGTGCCGGGAGGAGCCTGCTATGGTACACCTTC.

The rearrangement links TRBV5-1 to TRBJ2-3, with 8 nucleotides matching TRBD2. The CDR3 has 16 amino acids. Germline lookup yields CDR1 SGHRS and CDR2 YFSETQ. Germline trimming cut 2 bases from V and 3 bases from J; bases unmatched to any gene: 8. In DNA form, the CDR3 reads TGCGCCAGCAGCTTCGGTTTGGCTAGCGGGACAGATACGCAGTATTTT. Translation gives CASSFGLASGTDTQYF.

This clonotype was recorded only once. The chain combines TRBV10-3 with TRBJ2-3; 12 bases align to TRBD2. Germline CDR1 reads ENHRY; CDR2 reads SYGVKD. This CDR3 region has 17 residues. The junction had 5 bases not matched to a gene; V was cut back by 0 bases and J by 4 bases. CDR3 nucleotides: TGTGCCATCAGTGAGTCTCCTAGCGGGAGGGCCGCAGATACGCAGTATTTT. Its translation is CAISESPSGRAADTQYF.

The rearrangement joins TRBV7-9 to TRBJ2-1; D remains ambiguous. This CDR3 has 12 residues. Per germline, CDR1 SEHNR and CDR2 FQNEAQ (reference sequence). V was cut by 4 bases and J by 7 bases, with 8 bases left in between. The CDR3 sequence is CASSSESNEQFF. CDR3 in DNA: TGTGCCAGCAGCTCTGAGTCTAATGAGCAGTTCTTC.

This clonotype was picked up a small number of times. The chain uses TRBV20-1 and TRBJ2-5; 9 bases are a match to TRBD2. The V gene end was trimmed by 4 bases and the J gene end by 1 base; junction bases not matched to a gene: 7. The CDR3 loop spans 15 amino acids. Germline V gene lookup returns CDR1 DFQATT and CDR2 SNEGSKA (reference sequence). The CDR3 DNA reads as TGCAGTGCTACCCTGCAAGCGGGGGGCCAAGAGACCCAGTACTTC. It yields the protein CSATLQAGGQETQYF.

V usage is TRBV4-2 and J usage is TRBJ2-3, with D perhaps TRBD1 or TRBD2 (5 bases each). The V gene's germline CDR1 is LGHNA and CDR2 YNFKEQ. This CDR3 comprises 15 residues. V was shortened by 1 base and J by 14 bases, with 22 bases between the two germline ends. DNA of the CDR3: TGTGCCAGCAGCCAAGGTCAAGTTGGGGGAAGATACGCGTATTTT. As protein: CASSQGQVGGRYAYF.

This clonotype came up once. The CDR3 DNA sequence: TGTGCCATCTGTCGCGGCGGTCTCCCAGATACGCAGTATTTT. Translation gives CAICRGGLPDTQYF. This chain links TRBV12-3 or TRBV12-4 with TRBJ2-3; D not resolved. Trimming took 10 bases from V and 4 from J, leaving 18 bases between them. There are 14 residues in the CDR3.

CDR3 in amino acids: CASSSVGTNEKLFF. The DNA of the CDR3 is TGCGCCAGCAGCTCGGTGGGAACTAATGAAAAACTGTTTTTT. This chain connects TRBV5-1 to TRBJ1-4; D remains unclear. V was pared by 3 bases and J by 1 base, with 7 bases between. There are 14 residues in the CDR3. Germline loops: CDR1 SGHRS, CDR2 YFSETQ.

The CDR3 DNA reads as TGTGCCAGCAGCTTCGGGACAGGGAACGAGCAGTTCTTC. Protein sequence: CASSFGTGNEQFF. The V gene is TRBV11-3, the J gene TRBJ2-1; 9 bases map to TRBD1. Germline V lookup: CDR1 SGHNT, CDR2 YENEEA. The length of the CDR3 is 13 residues. J gave up 10 bases and V 3 bases, and 4 bases lay outside the gene matches. The full variable domain, rest sourced from reference TRBV11-3 and TRBJ2-1, is EAGVVQSPRYKIIEKKQPVAFWCNPISGHNTLYWYLQNLGQGPELLIRYENEEAVDDSQLPKDRFSAERLKGVDSTLKIQPAELGDSAVYLCASSFGTGNEQFFGPGTRLTVL.

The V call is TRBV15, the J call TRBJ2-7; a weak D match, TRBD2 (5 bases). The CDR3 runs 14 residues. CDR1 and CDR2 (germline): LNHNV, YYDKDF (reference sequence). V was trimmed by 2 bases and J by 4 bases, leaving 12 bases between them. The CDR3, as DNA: TGTGCCACCAGCAGACGACTATTGCCTTACGAGCAGTACTTC. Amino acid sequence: CATSRRLLPYEQYF.

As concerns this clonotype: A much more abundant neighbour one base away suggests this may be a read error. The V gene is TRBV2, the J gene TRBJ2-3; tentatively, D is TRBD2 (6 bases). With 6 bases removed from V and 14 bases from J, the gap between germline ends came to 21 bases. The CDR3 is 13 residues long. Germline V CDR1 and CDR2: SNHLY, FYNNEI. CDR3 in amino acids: CASSSIAAGYAYF. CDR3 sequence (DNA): TGTGCCAGCAGCTCCATTGCCGCGGGATACGCGTATTTT. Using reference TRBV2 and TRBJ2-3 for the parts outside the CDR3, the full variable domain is EPEVTQTPSHQVTQMGQEVILRCVPISNHLYFYWYRQILGQKVEFLVSFYNNEISEKSEIFDDQFSVERPDGSNFTLKIRSTKLEDSAMYFCASSSIAAGYAYFGPGTRLTVL.

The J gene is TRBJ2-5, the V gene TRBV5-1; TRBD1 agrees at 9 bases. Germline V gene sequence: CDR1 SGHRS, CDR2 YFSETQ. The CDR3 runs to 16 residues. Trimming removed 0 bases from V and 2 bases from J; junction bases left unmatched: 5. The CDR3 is CASSLALGTGQETQYF. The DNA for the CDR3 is TGCGCCAGCAGCTTGGCTCTAGGGACAGGGCAAGAGACCCAGTACTTC.

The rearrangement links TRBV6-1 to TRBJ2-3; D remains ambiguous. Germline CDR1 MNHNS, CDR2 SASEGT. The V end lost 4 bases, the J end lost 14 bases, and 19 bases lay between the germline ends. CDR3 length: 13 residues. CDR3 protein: CASSVDQEGYAYF. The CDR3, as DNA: TGTGCCAGCAGTGTGGATCAAGAAGGATACGCGTATTTT.

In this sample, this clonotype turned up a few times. The CDR3 bases are TGCGCCAGCAGCTTCGGGAATTCTGGAAACACCATATATTTT. Amino acid sequence: CASSFGNSGNTIYF. The chain couples TRBV5-1 to TRBJ1-3; D remains ambiguous. The ends were cut back, 2 bases at V and 1 base at J, with 7 bases in the middle. The CDR3 has 14 amino acids. Germline V gives CDR1 SGHRS, CDR2 YFSETQ.

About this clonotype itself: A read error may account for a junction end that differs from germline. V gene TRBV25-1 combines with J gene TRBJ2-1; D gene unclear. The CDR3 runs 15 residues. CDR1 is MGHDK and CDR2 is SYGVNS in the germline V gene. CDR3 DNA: TGTGCGAGCAGTGCCGCGGTTAGCTCCTACAATGAGCAGTTCTTC. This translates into CASSAAVSSYNEQFF.

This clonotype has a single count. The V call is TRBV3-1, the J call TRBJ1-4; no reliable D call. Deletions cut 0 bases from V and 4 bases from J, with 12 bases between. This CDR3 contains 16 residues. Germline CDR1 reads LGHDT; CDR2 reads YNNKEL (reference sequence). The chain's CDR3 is CASSQDYSRNNEKLFF. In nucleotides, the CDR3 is TGTGCCAGCAGCCAAGATTATAGCAGGAATAATGAAAAACTGTTTTTT.

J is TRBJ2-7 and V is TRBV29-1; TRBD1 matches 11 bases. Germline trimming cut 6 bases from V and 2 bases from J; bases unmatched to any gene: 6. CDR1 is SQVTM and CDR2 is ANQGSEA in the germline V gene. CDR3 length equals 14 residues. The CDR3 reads CSVTGTGGTYEQYF. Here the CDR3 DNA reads TGCAGCGTCACCGGGACAGGGGGGACCTACGAGCAGTACTTC.